The 28 T cell receptor beta chains reported below all come from one sample, sequenced in a study of CD8 T cells in ankylosing spondylitis. Findings of the study overall: Blood of patients with ankylosing spondylitis appeared to be characterized by a TCR beta motif of several highly homologous variants.

The antigens these receptors bind are not known. TCRdb ran MiXCR on the 5' RACE reads and lists one entry per CDR3 protein. This sample has fewer than 500,000 distinct CDR3 sequences, with around 24% found just once. Material for sequencing was blood, either unsorted or a sorted T cell fraction (not recorded which). Every receptor here comes from a male donor with ankylosing spondylitis.

This chain joins TRBV20-1 and TRBJ1-1; possibly TRBD1 for D (6 bases). From germline, CDR1 is DFQATT and CDR2 SNEGSKA (reference sequence). V dropped 6 bases and J dropped 3 bases, with 14 bases sitting between them. The length of the CDR3 is 13 residues. CDR3 residues: CSALGAGDTEAFF. The CDR3 DNA sequence: TGCAGTGCCCTTGGGGCAGGGGACACTGAAGCTTTCTTT.

This clonotype was seen more than once but under ten times. This chain connects TRBV7-3 to TRBJ2-7, with 9 positions matching TRBD1. The V and J ends lost 1 base and 4 bases, in that order; junction bases with no gene match: 5. CDR3 length: 15 amino acids. The germline CDR1 and CDR2 sequences are SGHTA and FQGTGA. CDR3 coding DNA: TGTGCCAGCAGCTTAAATTGGGGACAGGGATACGAGCAGTACTTC. Its protein product is CASSLNWGQGYEQYF.

The V call is TRBV14, the J call TRBJ2-3, with a tentative D call TRBD2 (7 bases). The CDR3 runs 12 residues. V was clipped by 8 bases and J by 5 bases, with 11 bases between them. The V gene's germline CDR1 is SGHDN and CDR2 FVKESK. CDR3 DNA: TGTGCCAGCGGGGGGGCCGGAGATACGCAGTATTTT. Its translation: CASGGAGDTQYF.

The chain recombines TRBV20-1 with TRBJ2-3; 12 nucleotides agree with TRBD1. Germline CDR1 DFQATT, CDR2 SNEGSKA (reference sequence). The CDR3 consists of 14 residues. Unmatched junction bases numbered 2, after V lost 1 base and J lost 6 bases. Here the CDR3 DNA reads TGCAGTGCTAGAGTGGGGACAGGGGGCGATACGCAGTATTTT. Its protein product is CSARVGTGGDTQYF.

The sample holds a few counts of this clonotype. This chain links TRBV4-3 with TRBJ2-1; D is tentatively TRBD1 or TRBD2 (5 bases each). The CDR3 spans 19 residues. From germline, CDR1 is LGHNA and CDR2 YSLEER. V was clipped by 2 bases and J by 0 bases, with 20 bases between them. This chain's CDR3 is CASSQYRGTGRTSYNEQFF. CDR3 nucleotide sequence: TGCGCCAGCAGCCAATACCGGGGTACGGGACGCACCTCCTACAATGAGCAGTTCTTC.

This clonotype showed up just a few times. V gene TRBV5-1 combines with J gene TRBJ2-4; 8 bases are shared with TRBD2. CDR1 and CDR2 from the germline V gene are SGHRS and YFSETQ. The CDR3 loop spans 16 amino acids. V was pared by 0 bases and J by 9 bases, with 11 bases of the junction left unmatched. This CDR3 reads CASSLVTSGRGGIQYF. As DNA, the CDR3 is TGCGCCAGCAGCTTGGTTACTAGCGGCCGCGGCGGCATTCAGTACTTC. Variable domain in full (rest from reference TRBV5-1 and TRBJ2-4): KAGVTQTPRYLIKTRGQQVTLSCSPISGHRSVSWYQQTPGQGLQFLFEYFSETQRNKGNFPGRFSGRQFSNSRSEMNVSTLELGDSALYLCASSLVTSGRGGIQYFGAGTRLSVL.

This chain connects TRBV7-2 to TRBJ2-7; 9 nucleotides agree with TRBD1. The CDR3 extends over 15 amino acids. Trimming at V came to 3 bases and at J to 1 base, leaving 4 bases not matched to a gene. CDR1 and CDR2 from the germline V gene are SGHTA and FQGNSA. The CDR3, as DNA: TGTGCCAGCAGCTTGCGGACAGGGGTTTCCTACGAGCAGTACTTC. As protein: CASSLRTGVSYEQYF.

The chain employs TRBV20-1 and TRBJ2-7, with 7 nucleotides matching TRBD2. The trim removed 6 bases at V and 6 bases at J, leaving 11 bases unmatched. The CDR3 runs 13 residues. Germline CDR1 reads DFQATT; CDR2 reads SNEGSKA (reference sequence). The CDR3 region has the DNA TGCAGTGCCCCGCGGGGGACCCTAAGCGAGCAGTACTTC. Translating gives CSAPRGTLSEQYF.

This clonotype has a count of ten or more. The genes are TRBV4-3 and TRBJ1-4; the D gene is possibly TRBD1 (5 bases). The V end lost 0 bases, the J end lost 5 bases, and 13 bases lay between the germline ends. The germline gives CDR1 LGHNA, CDR2 YSLEER. This CDR3 is built from 16 residues. Here the CDR3 reads CASSQEPKGRNEKLFF. The CDR3 DNA sequence: TGCGCCAGCAGCCAAGAACCCAAGGGACGGAATGAAAAACTGTTTTTT.

CDR3 protein: CATRELAGGPGELFF. The CDR3 DNA is TGTGCCACCAGGGAACTAGCGGGAGGGCCCGGGGAGCTGTTTTTT. The chain has TRBV15 and TRBJ2-2, with 13 bases that match TRBD2. Germline CDR1 reads LNHNV; CDR2 reads YYDKDF (reference sequence). V trimming: 6 bases; J trimming: 6 bases; junction bases outside the gene matches: 4. The CDR3 has 15 amino acids.

The sample holds a few counts of this clonotype. This chain joins TRBV20-1 and TRBJ2-1; a weak D match, TRBD2 (5 bases). The CDR3 totals 11 residues. CDR1 DFQATT and CDR2 SNEGSKA come from the germline V gene (reference sequence). The V end was cut by 2 bases, the J end by 8 bases, with 7 bases between. DNA of the CDR3: TGCAGTGCTAGATCGGGGTATGAGCAGTTCTTC. Protein product: CSARSGYEQFF.

A few counts support this clonotype. This chain uses TRBV12-3 or TRBV12-4 with TRBJ1-2; D might be TRBD1 (6 bases). CDR3 length: 14 residues. Trimming took 5 bases from V and 4 from J, leaving 14 bases between them. Here the CDR3 reads CASSATGIGYGYTF. In DNA, the CDR3 is TGTGCCAGCAGTGCTACAGGGATAGGCTATGGCTACACCTTC.

The chain joins TRBV12-3 or TRBV12-4 to TRBJ1-2; TRBD1 is a possible D gene (6 bases). Trimming removed 7 bases from V and 3 bases from J, with 9 bases in between. There are 12 residues in the CDR3. The CDR3 sequence is CASKGEDYGYTF. The CDR3 nucleotides read TGTGCCAGCAAGGGGGAGGACTATGGCTACACCTTC.

There are a few counts of this clonotype. The CDR3 DNA reads TGTGCCGGTGGGACTAGCGGGCGCCCGGACACCGGGGAGCTGTTTTTT. Translated, it gives CAGGTSGRPDTGELFF. The chain employs TRBV12-3 or TRBV12-4 and TRBJ2-2; TRBD2 aligns across 12 bases. This CDR3 comprises 16 residues. With 11 bases clipped from V and 3 bases from J, the junction kept 10 bases outside the gene matches.

The V call is TRBV3-1, the J call TRBJ2-3, with no clear D. The germline gives CDR1 LGHDT, CDR2 YNNKEL (reference sequence). V gave up 4 bases and J gave up 5 bases, with 13 bases separating them. CDR3 length: 14 residues. This CDR3 reads CASSLDLLGDTQYF. The CDR3 nucleotides read TGTGCCAGCAGCCTCGACTTGCTAGGAGATACGCAGTATTTT.

Ten or more counts support this clonotype. The chain employs TRBV29-1 and TRBJ1-1; D is uncertain. The ends were cut back, 4 bases at V and 5 bases at J, with 11 bases in the middle. CDR3 length: 12 amino acids. The germline gives CDR1 SQVTM, CDR2 ANQGSEA. CDR3 loop: CSVARRDTEAFF. The CDR3 DNA is TGCAGCGTTGCCCGGAGGGATACTGAAGCTTTCTTT.

This clonotype showed up just a few times. The chain uses TRBV2 and TRBJ2-1, with TRBD2 matching 8 bases. V shed 2 bases and J 5 bases; nucleotides not matched to a gene: 5. Germline CDR1 is SNHLY and CDR2 is FYNNEI. The CDR3 extends over 15 amino acids. CDR3 in DNA: TGTGCCAGCAGTGAAATGGCGGGAGGAAACAATGAGCAGTTCTTC. Amino acid sequence: CASSEMAGGNNEQFF.

V gene TRBV5-1 combines with J gene TRBJ2-1, with 7 bases matching TRBD1. The ends lost 5 bases at V and 7 bases at J; junction bases unmatched: 3. The CDR3 is 12 amino acids. Germline assignment: CDR1 SGHRS and CDR2 YFSETQ. The CDR3 DNA reads TGCGCCAGCAGAGGGGGCGAGAATGAGCAGTTCTTC. Translated: CASRGGENEQFF.

This clonotype was found many times. The chain combines TRBV7-9 with TRBJ1-1; D is possibly TRBD1 (5 bases). This CDR3 region has 14 residues. Germline V gene data show CDR1 as SEHNR and CDR2 as FQNEAQ (reference sequence). V was pared by 5 bases and J by 10 bases, with 20 bases between. CDR3 loop: CASSVPGRGIRAFF. The CDR3 bases are TGTGCCAGCAGCGTGCCGGGACGAGGGATACGAGCTTTCTTT. Full variable domain (outside the CDR3, taken from reference TRBV7-9 and TRBJ1-1): DTGVSQNPRHKITKRGQNVTFRCDPISEHNRLYWYRQTLGQGPEFLTYFQNEAQLEKSRLLSDRFSAERPKGSFSTLEIQRTEQGDSAMYLCASSVPGRGIRAFFGQGTRLTVV.

The genes are TRBV5-1 and TRBJ2-1, with 8 bases lining up with TRBD1. Per germline, CDR1 SGHRS and CDR2 YFSETQ. The CDR3 length is 16 residues. V lost 0 bases to trimming and J lost 1 base; unmatched junction nucleotides: 3. CDR3 sequence: CASSLEGQVSYNEQFF. The CDR3 region has the DNA TGCGCCAGCAGCTTGGAGGGACAGGTGTCCTACAATGAGCAGTTCTTC.

This rearrangement joins TRBV19 to TRBJ2-7; TRBD1 matches 8 bases. J gave up 5 bases and V 5 bases, and 11 bases lay outside the gene matches. This CDR3 region has 15 residues. Germline V gives CDR1 LNHDA, CDR2 SQIVND (reference sequence). CDR3 amino acids: CASSQRPGGGHEQYF. CDR3 DNA: TGTGCCAGTAGTCAACGCCCAGGGGGCGGCCACGAGCAGTACTTC.

This clonotype was seen many times. V is TRBV29-1 and J is TRBJ2-4; the D gene is possibly TRBD1 (5 bases). V lost 2 bases and J 7 bases, leaving 15 bases between the germline ends. This CDR3 is built from 14 residues. Germline values: CDR1 SQVTM, CDR2 ANQGSEA. CDR3 sequence (DNA): TGCAGCGTTGAATCGACCCAGGGCAATAACATTCAGTACTTC. This translates into CSVESTQGNNIQYF.

This clonotype was found a few times. CDR3 in amino acids: CASSNRDRATNEKLFF. The CDR3 DNA follows: TGCGCCAGCAGCAACCGGGACAGGGCAACTAATGAAAAACTGTTTTTT. This chain joins TRBV5-1 and TRBJ1-4; 9 nucleotides match TRBD1. CDR1 and CDR2 (germline): SGHRS, YFSETQ. The junction had 4 bases not matched to a gene; V was cut back by 4 bases and J by 0 bases. The CDR3 covers 16 residues.

The chain combines TRBV28 with TRBJ2-3; D perhaps matches TRBD2 (6 bases). V was clipped by 5 bases and J by 0 bases, with 24 bases between them. This CDR3 region has 19 residues. Germline lookup yields CDR1 MDHEN and CDR2 SYDVKM. CDR3 region: CASSGRGTFKGSSTDTQYF. In DNA, the CDR3 is TGTGCCAGCAGTGGCCGGGGGACGTTCAAAGGATCTAGCACAGATACGCAGTATTTT. Based on the CDR3 plus reference TRBV28 and TRBJ2-3, the full variable domain is DVKVTQSSRYLVKRTGEKVFLECVQDMDHENMFWYRQDPGLGLRLIYFSYDVKMKEKGDIPEGYSVSREKKERFSLILESASTNQTSMYLCASSGRGTFKGSSTDTQYFGPGTRLTVL.

V is TRBV3-1 and J is TRBJ2-3; 12 bases align to TRBD2. Looked up from germline, CDR1 is LGHDT and CDR2 is YNNKEL (reference sequence). With 0 bases clipped from V and 0 bases from J, the junction kept 7 bases outside the gene matches. The CDR3 spans 19 residues. The CDR3 DNA reads TGTGCCAGCAGCCAAGATCGTCTAGCGGGAGGGACTAGCACAGATACGCAGTATTTT. Its protein product is CASSQDRLAGGTSTDTQYF.

This clonotype was detected only a few times. This chain connects TRBV14 to TRBJ1-1; no firm D call. CDR1 is SGHDN, CDR2 FVKESK, per germline. The CDR3 totals 13 residues. The V end was cut by 3 bases, the J end by 0 bases, with 5 bases between. CDR3 in amino acids: CASSQAMNTEAFF. The CDR3 coding sequence is TGTGCCAGCAGCCAGGCAATGAACACTGAAGCTTTCTTT.

V gene TRBV7-2 combines with J gene TRBJ2-1; 14 bases are shared with TRBD2. The CDR3 loop spans 17 amino acids. CDR1 SGHTA and CDR2 FQGNSA come from the germline V gene. V shed 5 bases and J 7 bases; nucleotides not matched to a gene: 10. The DNA of the CDR3 is TGTGCCAGCAGCCGCAACGGACTAGCGGGAGGTTTAAATGAGCAGTTCTTC. Its translation: CASSRNGLAGGLNEQFF.

This clonotype was picked up a small number of times. The J gene is TRBJ1-2, the V gene TRBV10-3; D is unclear. Trimming removed 4 bases at V and 1 base at J, with 7 bases between. CDR3 length: 13 residues. Per the germline V gene, CDR1 is ENHRY and CDR2 is SYGVKD. CDR3 residues: CAISADLNYGYTF. CDR3 coding DNA: TGTGCCATCAGTGCGGACCTTAACTATGGCTACACCTTC.